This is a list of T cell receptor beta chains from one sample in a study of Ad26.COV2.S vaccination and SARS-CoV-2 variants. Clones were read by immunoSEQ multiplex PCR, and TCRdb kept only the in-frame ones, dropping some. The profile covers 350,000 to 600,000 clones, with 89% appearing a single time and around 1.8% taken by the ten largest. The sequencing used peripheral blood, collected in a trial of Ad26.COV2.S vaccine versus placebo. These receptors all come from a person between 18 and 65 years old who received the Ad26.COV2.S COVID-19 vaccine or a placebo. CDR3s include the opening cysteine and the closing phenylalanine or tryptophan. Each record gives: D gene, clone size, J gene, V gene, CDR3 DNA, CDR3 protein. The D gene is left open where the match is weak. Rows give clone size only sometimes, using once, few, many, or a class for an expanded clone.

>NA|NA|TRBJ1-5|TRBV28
TGTGCCAGCAGGACACCCAGAAACGGCGGCAATCAGCCCCAGCATTTT
CASRTPRNGGNQPQHF
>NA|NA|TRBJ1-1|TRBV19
TGTGCCAGCGCCGCAAAAGGGAAAACCCAAGCTTTCTTT
CASAAKGKTQAFF
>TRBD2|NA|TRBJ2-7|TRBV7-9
TGTGCCAGCAGCTTAGCCCTGAATGTGCTAGCGGGAACCTACGAGCAGTACTTC
CASSLALNVLAGTYEQYF
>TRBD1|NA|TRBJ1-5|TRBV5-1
TGCGCCAGCAGCTTTGGGACAGGGGATTATCAGCCCCAGCATTTT
CASSFGTGDYQPQHF
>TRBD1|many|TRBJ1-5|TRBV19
TGTGCCAGTAGTGTCCGACAGGGAGGGGGGCTAATCAAGCCCCAGCATTTT
CASSVRQGGGLIKPQHF
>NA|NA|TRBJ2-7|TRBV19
TGTGCCAGTAGCCGGGGGCAGGTAGGAACCTACGAGCAGTACTTC
CASSRGQVGTYEQYF
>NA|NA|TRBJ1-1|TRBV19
TGTGCCAGTAGTACACCCTGGGAGACTGAAGCTTTCTTT
CASSTPWETEAFF
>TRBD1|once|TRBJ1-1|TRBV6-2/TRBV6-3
TGTGCCAGCAGTTTATACAGGGGGCACTCTGAAGCTTTCTTT
CASSLYRGHSEAFF
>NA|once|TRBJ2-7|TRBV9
TGTGCCAGCAGCGTAGGTGGCGGTTCTACCTACGAGCAGTACTTC
CASSVGGGSTYEQYF
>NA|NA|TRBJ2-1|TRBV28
TGTGCCAGCACCATTTCACTGGGTGAGCAGTTCTTC
CASTISLGEQFF
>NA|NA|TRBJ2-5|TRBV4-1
TGCGCCAGCAGCCAAGCGGTTCTAGAGACCCAGTACTTC
CASSQAVLETQYF
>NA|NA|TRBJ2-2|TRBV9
TGTGCCAGCAGCGTAGAAGAACTCTGGGCGGGGGAGCTGTTTTTT
CASSVEELWAGELFF
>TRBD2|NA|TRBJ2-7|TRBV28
TGTGCCAGCAGTTCCCAAGGACTAGCTTCGTACGAGCAGTACTTC
CASSSQGLASYEQYF
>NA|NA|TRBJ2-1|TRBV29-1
TGCAGCGCAAACAGCAATGAGCAGTTCTTC
CSANSNEQFF
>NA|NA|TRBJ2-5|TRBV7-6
TGTGCCAGCAGCTCGACTTCGACTAGTACACAAGAGACCCAGTACTTC
CASSSTSTSTQETQYF
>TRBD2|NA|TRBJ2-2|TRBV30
TGTGCCTGGTCAGAGCGGGAGGATGGGGGCGGGGAGCTGTTTTTT
CAWSEREDGGGELFF
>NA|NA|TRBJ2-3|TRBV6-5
TGTGCCAGCGGTTTTAGCACAGATACGCAGTATTTT
CASGFSTDTQYF
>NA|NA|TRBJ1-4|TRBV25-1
TGTGCCAGCAGTGAATACGACACGCGGTATGAAAAACTGTTTTTT
CASSEYDTRYEKLFF
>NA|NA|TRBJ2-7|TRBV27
TGTGCCAGCAGTCAGACTAGTCCCTACGAGCAGTACTTC
CASSQTSPYEQYF
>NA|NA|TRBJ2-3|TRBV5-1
TGCGCCAGCAGCTTGGGGGGCCGGGGCACAGATACGCAGTATTTT
CASSLGGRGTDTQYF
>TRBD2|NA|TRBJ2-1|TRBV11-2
TGTGCCAGCAGCCCCCTAGCGGGAGTGGCTAATGAGCAGTTCTTC
CASSPLAGVANEQFF
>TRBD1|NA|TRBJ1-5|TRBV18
TGTGCCAGCTCACCGGGGACAGGAAACAATCAGCCCCAGCATTTT
CASSPGTGNNQPQHF
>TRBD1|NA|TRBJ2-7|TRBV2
TGTGCCAGCAGGGACCCTGGCAGGGGGTCGGGCGAGCAGTACTTC
CASRDPGRGSGEQYF
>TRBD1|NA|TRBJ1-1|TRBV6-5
TGTGCCAGCCACAGGGGGCGTACTCTAGGCACTGAAGCTTTCTTT
CASHRGRTLGTEAFF
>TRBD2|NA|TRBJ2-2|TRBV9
TGTGCCAGCAGCGTAGCCCCTAGCGGGAGCACCGGGGAGCTGTTTTTT
CASSVAPSGSTGELFF
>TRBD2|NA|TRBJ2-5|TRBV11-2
TGTGCCAGCAGCTTAGGTCGGCTAGCGGAACAAGAGACCCAGTACTTC
CASSLGRLAEQETQYF